This T cell receptor (beta chain) was recorded in a study of blood T cells in healthy people across ages. With a J-beta primer mix and a sample-barcoded 5' primer, a second PCR ran about 7 to 12 cycles. TCRdb reprocessed the 5' RACE reads with MiXCR, giving one entry per CDR3 protein. The sample shows 1.5 million to 2 million distinct CDR3 sequences, about 39% of them seen only once. General study points: Donor CMV status was unknown, possibly confounding expanded clonotype changes.

A few counts support this clonotype. Its antigen remains unknown. Sequenced sample: blood. The receptor was derived from a human donor in good health.

CDR3 in amino acids: CACQAGASTDTQYF. Here the CDR3 DNA reads TGTGCCTGTCAAGCAGGGGCTAGCACAGATACGCAGTATTTT. The chain carries TRBV30 and TRBJ2-3; a possible D gene is TRBD1 (6 bases). CDR1 is GTSNPN, CDR2 SVGIG, per germline (reference sequence). Trimming removed 6 bases from V and 0 bases from J, with 13 bases in between. The CDR3 is made up of 14 amino acids.